One T cell receptor beta chain is described in this entry. Germline assignment: CDR1 SGHNT and CDR2 YYREEE (reference sequence). The junction had 9 bases not matched to a gene; V was cut back by 1 base and J by 2 bases. The length of the CDR3 is 18 residues. Generated by immunoSEQ multiplex PCR, the TCRdb table keeps only in-frame clones and is missing some. The sample includes about 160,000 clones, approximately 86% of them seen just once. The data derive from a study of blood T cell repertoires in COVID-19. The clonotype originates from a man aged 55-75 years who had recovered from COVID-19. The sample taken for sequencing was PBMCs or T cells enriched from blood (not recorded which). This chain uses TRBV5-4 with TRBJ2-1; 10 nucleotides align to TRBD1. CDR3 in amino acids: CASSLPGQGVGTYNEQFF. The CDR3 DNA follows: TGTGCCAGCAGCTTGCCCGGACAGGGGGTGGGGACCTACAATGAGCAGTTCTTC.